The clone carrying this T cell receptor (beta chain) has just a few counts. Its cognate antigen is unknown. The data were obtained in a study of beta chain features in type 1 diabetes. V lost 5 bases and J 0 bases, leaving 13 bases between the germline ends. The CDR3 is made up of 16 amino acids. Germline CDR1 and CDR2: KGHSH and LQKENI. The study reverse transcribed the entire isolated RNA, so it sequenced expressed TCRB transcripts. Clones were read by immunoSEQ multiplex PCR, and TCRdb kept only the in-frame ones, dropping some. Of around 340,000 clones listed, about 20% are singletons. Study-level points and caveats: Relative to healthy donors, patients appeared to have naive, central memory and Treg TCRB repertoires that were more similar.

Sequences were obtained from naive CD4+ T cells from blood. The sequence was obtained from a woman aged 18-29 years in good health. The chain uses TRBV18 and TRBJ2-2; D possibly corresponds to TRBD2 (6 bases). The CDR3 bases are TGTGCCAGCTCATCCCTAACTAGCTCGAACACCGGGGAGCTGTTTTTT. It translates to CASSSLTSSNTGELFF.